These T cell receptor beta chains were read from a single sample in a study of T cell responses to AZD1222 COVID-19 vaccine. TCRdb keeps only in-frame clones here, not all; method: immunoSEQ multiplex PCR. The sample has more than 85,000 clones, roughly 85% seen once; the top ten hold 7.9%. Sequencing was performed on peripheral blood, taken on day 0 of AZD1222 vaccination. The source is an adult in good health. The CDR3 runs from the conserved cysteine through the conserved F or W. D genes are given only for firm matches. The listing skips clone size in some rows; elsewhere it reads once, few, many or a size class.

>TRBJ2-1|-|TRBV7-3|TRBD2
TGTGCCAGCAGCCCAGGCGGGGGGGTCGGCCAGTTCTTC
CASSPGGGVGQFF
>TRBJ2-5|-|TRBV4-1|TRBD2
TGCGCCAGCAGCCAGGGAACGGGGGGGTCGGGTATGGAGACCCAGTACTTC
CASSQGTGGSGMETQYF
>TRBJ2-7|-|TRBV7-2|TRBD1
TGTGCCAGCAGCCCTATGGGACAGGCCTCCTACGAGCAGTACTTC
CASSPMGQASYEQYF
>TRBJ2-1|few|TRBV10-3|-
TGTGCCATCAGTCCGGGACCCCGGGTACACAATGAGCAGTTCTTC
CAISPGPRVHNEQFF
>TRBJ2-2|-|TRBV6-5|-
TGTGCCAGCAGTTACTCCCTGGGAGCCGGGGCCGGGGAGCTGTTTTTT
CASSYSLGAGAGELFF
>TRBJ2-1|-|TRBV1|-
TGCACCAGCAGCCCCAGGCCTAGCGGGAGAGGTGAGCAGTTCTTC
CTSSPRPSGRGEQFF
>TRBJ1-5|-|TRBV28|-
TGTGCCAGCAGACCCTACAGGAATCAGCCCCAGCATTTT
CASRPYRNQPQHF
>TRBJ2-2|once|TRBV5-6|-
TGTGCCAGCAGCGGTCCTACAATAAACACCGGGGAGCTGTTTTTT
CASSGPTINTGELFF
>TRBJ1-2|once|TRBV6-5|-
TGTGCCAGCAGTTACTCTCACAGTTATGGCTACACCTTC
CASSYSHSYGYTF
>TRBJ2-7|-|TRBV7-3|TRBD1
TGTGCCAGCAGCTTAACTATGAGGGGGCCTGGCTACGAGCAGTACTTC
CASSLTMRGPGYEQYF
>TRBJ1-1|-|TRBV2|-
TGTGCCAGCAGTGACTCCAGTCGCAGGGCTTTCTTT
CASSDSSRRAFF
>TRBJ2-5|once|TRBV14|TRBD2
TGTGCCAGCAGCCAGGCCCGACTAGCCGGGGAGACCCAGTACTTC
CASSQARLAGETQYF
>TRBJ1-2|-|TRBV27|-
TGTGCCAGCAGTTTATCCATCACGAACTATGGCTACACCTTC
CASSLSITNYGYTF
>TRBJ1-5|-|TRBV28|-
TGTGCCAGCAGTTCCCCCCTGGCAGGGCGGGTGCAGCCCCAGCATTTT
CASSSPLAGRVQPQHF
>TRBJ1-1|-|TRBV18|-
TGTGCCAGCTCACCACTCGCGGCCCGCGGGACTGAAGCTTTCTTT
CASSPLAARGTEAFF
>TRBJ2-7|-|TRBV19|TRBD2
TGTGCCAGTAGTATAGGATTAGCGGGAAACTACGAGCAGTACTTC
CASSIGLAGNYEQYF
>TRBJ2-3|-|TRBV4-2|-
TGTGCCAGCAGCCACGCCTTCAGCGAGAAAGGACCAGATACGCAGTATTTT
CASSHAFSEKGPDTQYF
>TRBJ2-1|-|TRBV3-1/TRBV3-2|TRBD2
TGTGCCAGCAGCCCCGGACTAGCGGGTTTCATTCCCGGCAATGAGCAGTTCTTC
CASSPGLAGFIPGNEQFF
>TRBJ2-1|-|TRBV7-3|-
TGTGCCAGCAGCCTCTCCCGGACAGCCTACAATGAGCAGTTCTTC
CASSLSRTAYNEQFF
>TRBJ1-2|-|TRBV3-1/TRBV3-2|-
TGTGCCAGCAGCCCTACCGGGAGGGACGGCTATGGCTACACCTTC
CASSPTGRDGYGYTF
>TRBJ2-2|few|TRBV9|TRBD1
TGTGCCAGCAGTCCCTCCGGGACAGGGAACACCGGGGAGCTGTTTTTT
CASSPSGTGNTGELFF
>TRBJ2-2|-|TRBV10-3|-
TGTGCCATCAGTCCGGACAGAAACACCGGGGAGCTGTTTTTT
CAISPDRNTGELFF
>TRBJ2-7|-|TRBV29-1|-
TGCAGCGTTGAAGATTGGTCCCGATCAAGCTCCTACGAGCAGTACTTC
CSVEDWSRSSSYEQYF
>TRBJ2-3|-|TRBV27|-
TGTGCCAGCAGTTTTGGGCTAGAGTTAACAGATACGCAGTATTTT
CASSFGLELTDTQYF
>TRBJ2-4|-|TRBV6-5|-
TGTGCCAGCAGTTACTCTTCGGGCGCCAAAAACATTCAGTACTTC
CASSYSSGAKNIQYF
>TRBJ2-1|-|TRBV4-1|TRBD2
TGCGCCAGCAGCCACCTGACTAGCGGGCCTTACAATGAGCAGTTCTTC
CASSHLTSGPYNEQFF
>TRBJ2-7|once|TRBV13|TRBD2
TGTGCCAGCAGCCGCCCCTGGCTAGCGGGGAACTACGAGCAGTACTTC
CASSRPWLAGNYEQYF
>TRBJ2-3|medium-sized|TRBV2|-
TGTGCCAGCAGCGGCGGGACTGATACGCAGTATTTT
CASSGGTDTQYF
>TRBJ2-7|-|TRBV9|-
TGTGCCAGCAGCGTAGACGTCGGCTCCTACGAGCAGTACTTC
CASSVDVGSYEQYF
>TRBJ2-1|-|TRBV7-2|TRBD2
TGTGCCAGCAGCTTAGCTAGCGGGATAAATGAGCAGTTCTTC
CASSLASGINEQFF
>TRBJ2-7|once|TRBV6-2/TRBV6-3|TRBD2
TGTGCCAGCAGTAGCGGGAGGTCCCACGAGCAGTACTTC
CASSSGRSHEQYF
>TRBJ1-3|-|TRBV28|-
TGTGCCAGCAGAGCCACCTCCCGGTGGTCTGGAAACACCATATATTTT
CASRATSRWSGNTIYF
>TRBJ2-3|-|TRBV6-5|TRBD2
TGTGCCAGCAGCGGGGGGACCACAGATACGCAGTATTTT
CASSGGTTDTQYF
>TRBJ2-1|-|TRBV15|TRBD1
TGTGCCACCAGCAGAGACAGGGGGCCATACAATGAGCAGTTCTTC
CATSRDRGPYNEQFF
>TRBJ2-2|-|TRBV5-1|TRBD2
TGCGCCAGCAGCTTGACTAGCGGGTCTACCGGGGAGCTGTTTTTT
CASSLTSGSTGELFF
>TRBJ1-5|-|TRBV6-5|-
TGTGCCAGCGGCAGGGACATAAACAATCAGCCCCAGCATTTT
CASGRDINNQPQHF
>TRBJ2-1|-|TRBV24-1|-
TGTGCCACCAGTGATTCTACTAGTTATGAGCAGTTCTTC
CATSDSTSYEQFF
>TRBJ2-3|-|TRBV30|TRBD2
TGTGCCTGGAGTGTACTGGCGGGAGGGCTAGATACGCAGTATTTT
CAWSVLAGGLDTQYF
>TRBJ1-3|-|TRBV6-2/TRBV6-3|-
TGTGCCAGCAGTTACCTCGGACAGGGAAACACCATATATTTT
CASSYLGQGNTIYF
>TRBJ1-1|-|TRBV5-1|-
TGCGCCAGCAGCCGAGAAATAATGGGTGATACTGAAGCTTTCTTT
CASSREIMGDTEAFF
>TRBJ2-5|-|TRBV19|-
TGTGCCAGTAGTATACGCCGGGACAACCAAGAGACCCAGTACTTC
CASSIRRDNQETQYF
>TRBJ2-7|few|TRBV30|-
TGTGCCTGGGGAATAATTATGGGGTACGAGCAGTACTTC
CAWGIIMGYEQYF
>TRBJ2-5|-|TRBV3-1/TRBV3-2|-
TGTGCCAGCAGCCAAAACCTGGGACAAGAGACCCAGTACTTC
CASSQNLGQETQYF